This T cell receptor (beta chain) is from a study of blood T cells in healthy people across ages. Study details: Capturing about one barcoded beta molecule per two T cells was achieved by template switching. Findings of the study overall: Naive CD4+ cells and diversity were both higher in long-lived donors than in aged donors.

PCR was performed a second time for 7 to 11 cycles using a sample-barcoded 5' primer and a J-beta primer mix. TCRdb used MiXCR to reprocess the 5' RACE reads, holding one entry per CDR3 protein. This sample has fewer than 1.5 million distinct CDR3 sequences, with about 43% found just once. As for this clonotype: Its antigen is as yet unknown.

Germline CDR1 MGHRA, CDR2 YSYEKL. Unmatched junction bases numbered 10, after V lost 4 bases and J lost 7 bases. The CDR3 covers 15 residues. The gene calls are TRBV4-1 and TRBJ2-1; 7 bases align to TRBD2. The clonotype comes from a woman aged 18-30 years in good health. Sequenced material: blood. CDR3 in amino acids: CASSPGGGRGNEQFF. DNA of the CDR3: TGCGCCAGCAGCCCAGGTGGGGGGAGGGGTAATGAGCAGTTCTTC.